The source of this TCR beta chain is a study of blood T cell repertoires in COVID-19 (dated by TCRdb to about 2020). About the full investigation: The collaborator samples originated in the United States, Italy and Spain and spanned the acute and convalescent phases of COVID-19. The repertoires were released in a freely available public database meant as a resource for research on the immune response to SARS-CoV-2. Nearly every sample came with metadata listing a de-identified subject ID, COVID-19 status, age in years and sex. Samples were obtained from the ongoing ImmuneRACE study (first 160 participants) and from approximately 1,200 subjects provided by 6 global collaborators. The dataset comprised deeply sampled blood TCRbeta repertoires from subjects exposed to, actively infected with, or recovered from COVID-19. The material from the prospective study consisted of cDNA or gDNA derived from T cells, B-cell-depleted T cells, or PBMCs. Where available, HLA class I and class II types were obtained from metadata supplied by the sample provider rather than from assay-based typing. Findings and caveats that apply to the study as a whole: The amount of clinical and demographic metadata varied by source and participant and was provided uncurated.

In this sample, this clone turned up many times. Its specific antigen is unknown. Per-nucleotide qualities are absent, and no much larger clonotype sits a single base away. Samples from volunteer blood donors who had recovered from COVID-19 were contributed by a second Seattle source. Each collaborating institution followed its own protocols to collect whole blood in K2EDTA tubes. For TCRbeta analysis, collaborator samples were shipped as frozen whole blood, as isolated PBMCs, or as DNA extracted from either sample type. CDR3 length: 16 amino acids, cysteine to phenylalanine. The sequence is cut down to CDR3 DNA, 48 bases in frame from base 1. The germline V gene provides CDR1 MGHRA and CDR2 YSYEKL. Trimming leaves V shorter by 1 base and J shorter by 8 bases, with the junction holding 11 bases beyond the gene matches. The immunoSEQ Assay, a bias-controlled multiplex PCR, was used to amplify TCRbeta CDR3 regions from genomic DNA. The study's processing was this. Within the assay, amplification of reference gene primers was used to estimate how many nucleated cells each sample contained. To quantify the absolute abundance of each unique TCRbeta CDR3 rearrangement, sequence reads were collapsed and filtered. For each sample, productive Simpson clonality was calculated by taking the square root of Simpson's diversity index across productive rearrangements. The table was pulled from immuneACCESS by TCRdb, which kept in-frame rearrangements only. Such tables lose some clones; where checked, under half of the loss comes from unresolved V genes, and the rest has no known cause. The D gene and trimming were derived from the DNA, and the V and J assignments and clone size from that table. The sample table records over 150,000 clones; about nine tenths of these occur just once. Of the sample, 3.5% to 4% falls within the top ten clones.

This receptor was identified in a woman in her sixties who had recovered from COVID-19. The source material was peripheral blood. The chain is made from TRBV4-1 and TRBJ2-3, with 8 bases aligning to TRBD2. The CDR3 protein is CASSQVFGGAASTQYF. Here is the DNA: TGCGCCAGCAGCCAAGTTTTCGGGGGGGCCGCCAGTACGCAGTATTTT.